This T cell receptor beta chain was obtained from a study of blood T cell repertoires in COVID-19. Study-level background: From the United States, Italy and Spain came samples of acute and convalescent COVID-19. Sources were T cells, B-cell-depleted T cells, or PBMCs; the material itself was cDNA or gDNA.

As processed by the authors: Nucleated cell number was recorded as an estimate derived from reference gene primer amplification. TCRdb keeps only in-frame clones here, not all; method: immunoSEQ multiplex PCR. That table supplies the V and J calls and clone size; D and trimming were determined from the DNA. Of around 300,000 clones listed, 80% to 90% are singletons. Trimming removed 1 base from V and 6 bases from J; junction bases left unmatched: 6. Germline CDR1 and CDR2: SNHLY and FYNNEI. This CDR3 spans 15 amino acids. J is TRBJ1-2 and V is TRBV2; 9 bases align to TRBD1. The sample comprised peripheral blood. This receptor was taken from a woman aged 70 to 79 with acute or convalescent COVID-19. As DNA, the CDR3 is TGTGCCAGCAGTGAAGTTCGGGACAGGGTCCATGGCTACACCTTC. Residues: CASSEVRDRVHGYTF.